This T cell receptor beta chain is drawn from a study of shared clonotypes between healthy human individuals. Study observations and caveats: Generally, naive subsets came out with larger estimated richness than memory subsets. In contrast to clonotypes shared by all four donors, non-shared clonotypes had lower generation probabilities.

The CDR3 is made up of 16 amino acids. J gave up 4 bases and V 4 bases, and 11 bases lay outside the gene matches. The germline V gene has CDR1 SGHVS and CDR2 FQNEAQ. With respect to this clone: The antigen is unknown.

In the original analysis: Junction-only sequences without quality scores were provided by ImmunoSEQ, so filtering was different. Clones were read by immunoSEQ multiplex PCR, and TCRdb kept only the in-frame ones, dropping some. V and J calls and clone size are copied from that table; D and trimming were computed from the DNA. This sample carries approximately 1,000,000 clones, about 80% of them seen once, and the ten largest clones take over 0.8%. The specimen was memory CD4+ T cells from PBMCs. Subset described: CD45RA-negative fraction. This rearrangement joins TRBV7-8 to TRBJ2-7; 9 positions agree with TRBD1. The TCR sequence derives from a man in his late teens or twenties in good health. Some clones in this sample may be carry-over from other donors' samples. In nucleotides, the CDR3 is TGTGCCAGCAGCTCGGCCGTACAGGGGGCGGGTTACGAGCAGTACTTC. The encoded protein is CASSSAVQGAGYEQYF. Complete variable domain (other parts from reference TRBV7-8 and TRBJ2-7): GAGVSQSPRYKVAKRGQDVALRCDPISGHVSLFWYQQALGQGPEFLTYFQNEAQLDKSGLPSDRFFAERPEGSVSTLKIQRTQQEDSAVYLCASSSAVQGAGYEQYFGPGTRLTVT.